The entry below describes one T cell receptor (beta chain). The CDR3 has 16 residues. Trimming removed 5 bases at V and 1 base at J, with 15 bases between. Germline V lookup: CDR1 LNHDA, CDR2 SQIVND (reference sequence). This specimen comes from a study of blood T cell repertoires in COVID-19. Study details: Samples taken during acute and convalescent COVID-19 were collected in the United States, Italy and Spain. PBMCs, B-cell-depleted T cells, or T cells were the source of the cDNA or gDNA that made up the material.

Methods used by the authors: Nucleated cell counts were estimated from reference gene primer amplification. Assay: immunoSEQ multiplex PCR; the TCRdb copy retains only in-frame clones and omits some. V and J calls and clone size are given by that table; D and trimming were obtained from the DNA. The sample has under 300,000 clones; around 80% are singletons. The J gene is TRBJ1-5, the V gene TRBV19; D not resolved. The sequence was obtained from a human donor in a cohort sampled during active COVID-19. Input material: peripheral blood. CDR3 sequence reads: CASSGVVSGSNQPQHF. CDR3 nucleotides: TGTGCCAGTAGTGGTGTTGTTTCGGGGAGCAATCAGCCCCAGCATTTT.